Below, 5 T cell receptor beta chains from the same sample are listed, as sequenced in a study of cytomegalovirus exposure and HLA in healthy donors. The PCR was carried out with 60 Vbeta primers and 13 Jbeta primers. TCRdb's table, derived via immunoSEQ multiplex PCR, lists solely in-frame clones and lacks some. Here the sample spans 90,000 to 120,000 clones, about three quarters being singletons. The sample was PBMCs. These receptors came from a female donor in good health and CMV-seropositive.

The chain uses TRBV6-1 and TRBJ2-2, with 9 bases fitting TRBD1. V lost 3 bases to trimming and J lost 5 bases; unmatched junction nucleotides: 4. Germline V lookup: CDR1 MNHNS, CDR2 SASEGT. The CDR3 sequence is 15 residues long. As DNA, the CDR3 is TGTGCCAGCAGTGAGGGGACAGGGAGTACCGGGGAGCTGTTTTTT. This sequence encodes CASSEGTGSTGELFF.

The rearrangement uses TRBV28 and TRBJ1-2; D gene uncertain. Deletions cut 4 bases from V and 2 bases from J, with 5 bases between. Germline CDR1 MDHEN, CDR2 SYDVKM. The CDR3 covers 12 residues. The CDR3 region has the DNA TGTGCCAGCAGTTCGGGGAACTATGGCTACACCTTC. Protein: CASSSGNYGYTF.

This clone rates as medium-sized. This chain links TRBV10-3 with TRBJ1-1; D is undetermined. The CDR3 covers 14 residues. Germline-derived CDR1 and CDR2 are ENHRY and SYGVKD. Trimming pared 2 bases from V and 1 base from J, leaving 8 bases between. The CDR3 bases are TGTGCCATCAGTGAGGAGACTCCGAACACTGAAGCTTTCTTT. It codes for CAISEETPNTEAFF.

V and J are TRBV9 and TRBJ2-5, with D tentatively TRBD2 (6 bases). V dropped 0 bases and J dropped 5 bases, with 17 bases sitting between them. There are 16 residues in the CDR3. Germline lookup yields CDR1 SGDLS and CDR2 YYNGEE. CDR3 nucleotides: TGTGCCAGCAGCGTAGGGACCGCGGTCCGGGGGGAGACCCAGTACTTC. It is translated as CASSVGTAVRGETQYF.

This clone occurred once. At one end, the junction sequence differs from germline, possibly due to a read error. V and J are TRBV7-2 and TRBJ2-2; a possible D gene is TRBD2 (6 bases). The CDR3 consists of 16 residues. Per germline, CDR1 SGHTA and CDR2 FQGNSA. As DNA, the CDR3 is TGTGCCAGCAGCCCCCGGGCGGGGACGAACACCGGAGAGCTGTTTTTT. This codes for CASSPRAGTNTGELFF.